One and the same sample provided the 23 T cell receptor beta chains below, sequenced in a study of CD8+CD57+ T cells in acquired aplastic anemia. It was patients with CD8+CD57+ cell expansion by flow cytometry who were chosen for sequencing. Profiling of TCR beta VDJ combinations and CDR3 sequences used genomic DNA as template. One entry per CDR3 protein results from TCRdb running MiXCR on the reads. Of fewer than 200,000 distinct CDR3 sequences in the sample, approximately 48% were seen once. Specimen: sorted CD4+, CD8+, or CD8+CD57+ T cells (not recorded which) from PBMCs. The receptors were sampled from a human donor with aplastic anemia.

This clonotype appeared once. The gene calls are TRBV29-1 and TRBJ2-1, with D hard to call. CDR1 SQVTM and CDR2 ANQGSEA come from the germline V gene. Trimming removed 4 bases at V and 7 bases at J, with 8 bases between. The CDR3 is 11 amino acids. The CDR3 is CSVVLLNEQFF. CDR3 nucleotides: TGCAGCGTTGTGCTTTTAAATGAGCAGTTCTTC.

This chain joins TRBV19 and TRBJ2-2; weak D call: TRBD1 (5 bases). The germline V gene has CDR1 LNHDA and CDR2 SQIVND (reference sequence). Trimming pared 1 base from V and 5 bases from J, leaving 8 bases between. This CDR3 comprises 14 residues. CDR3 DNA sequence: TGTGCCAGTAGTATAGGGGGCAAGACCGGGGAGCTGTTTTTT. As protein: CASSIGGKTGELFF.

The sample holds a few counts of this clonotype. The J gene is TRBJ2-1, the V gene TRBV24-1; D is ambiguous. Germline V gene lookup returns CDR1 KGHDR and CDR2 SFDVKD. The CDR3 sequence is 12 residues long. The V gene lost 7 bases and the J gene lost 6 bases, with 9 bases spanning the gap. CDR3 sequence reads: CATRIEVNEQFF. The CDR3 region has the DNA TGTGCCACCAGGATAGAGGTCAATGAGCAGTTCTTC.

This clonotype was observed a handful of times. This chain connects TRBV25-1 to TRBJ1-1, with D tentatively TRBD1 (6 bases). CDR1 MGHDK and CDR2 SYGVNS come from the germline V gene. V dropped 1 base and J dropped 2 bases, with 11 bases sitting between them. The CDR3 has 15 residues. CDR3 sequence reads: CASSESQGINTEAFF. The CDR3 DNA reads TGTGCCAGCAGTGAATCGCAGGGGATAAACACTGAAGCTTTCTTT.

The V and J genes are TRBV4-1 and TRBJ2-2, with D uncertain. Germline V gene data show CDR1 as MGHRA and CDR2 as YSYEKL. The CDR3 is 17 residues long. Trimming removed 2 bases from V and 5 bases from J, with 18 bases in between. The CDR3 nucleotides are TGCGCCAGCAGCCAAATCGATCTGGGGTTGAGGACCGGGGAGCTGTTTTTT. Protein sequence: CASSQIDLGLRTGELFF.

The CDR3 DNA reads as TGTGCCAGCTCACCTTCCGCAGATACGCAGTATTTT. Amino acids: CASSPSADTQYF. The V and J genes are TRBV18 and TRBJ2-3; D remains ambiguous. The CDR3 extends over 12 amino acids. CDR1 KGHSH and CDR2 LQKENI come from the germline V gene. The ends were cut back, 3 bases at V and 4 bases at J, with 5 bases in the middle.

There are a few counts of this clonotype. The chain joins TRBV5-1 to TRBJ2-3; maybe TRBD2 (5 bases). The germline V gene has CDR1 SGHRS and CDR2 YFSETQ. The CDR3 length is 18 residues. Trimming stripped 4 bases from V and 4 bases from J, with 25 bases between. CDR3 bases: TGCGCCAGCAGCCTTCCGACTCCACTACTAGGAGAAGCAGATACGCAGTATTTT. This gives the protein CASSLPTPLLGEADTQYF.

This chain links TRBV20-1 with TRBJ1-1, with TRBD1 as a possible D gene (6 bases). The ends were cut back, 3 bases at V and 4 bases at J, with 18 bases in the middle. The germline V gene encodes CDR1 DFQATT and CDR2 SNEGSKA (reference sequence). The CDR3 covers 15 residues. CDR3 sequence (DNA): TGCAGTGCTAGGGCATACTTCAGGGGAGGCACTGAAGCTTTCTTT. Its translation is CSARAYFRGGTEAFF.

This clonotype was detected ten times or more. This rearrangement joins TRBV20-1 to TRBJ1-4; the D is unclear. CDR1 DFQATT and CDR2 SNEGSKA come from the germline V gene (reference sequence). The V end lost 0 bases, the J end lost 0 bases, and 11 bases lay between the germline ends. The CDR3 loop spans 16 amino acids. CDR3 sequence reads: CSARDLLGPTNEKLFF. The CDR3 nucleotides are TGCAGTGCTAGAGATCTCCTCGGGCCAACTAATGAAAAACTGTTTTTT.

This chain links TRBV15 with TRBJ2-1, with 8 bases lining up with TRBD2. This CDR3 is built from 15 residues. Germline CDR1 is LNHNV and CDR2 is YYDKDF (reference sequence). With V trimmed by 6 bases and J by 4 bases, 8 bases remained unmatched. The CDR3 region is CATRAGTSGYNEQFF. For the CDR3, the DNA is TGTGCCACCAGGGCCGGGACTAGTGGGTACAATGAGCAGTTCTTC.

This rearrangement joins TRBV11-2 to TRBJ2-1, with 7 bases that match TRBD1. This CDR3 contains 15 residues. CDR1 SGHAT and CDR2 FQNNGV come from the germline V gene. V trimming: 5 bases; J trimming: 2 bases; junction bases outside the gene matches: 6. CDR3 loop: CASSLLGTAYNEQFF. Written as DNA, the CDR3 is TGTGCCAGCAGCCTCCTGGGGACAGCCTACAATGAGCAGTTCTTC.

This clonotype was counted many times. This sequence joins TRBV19 and TRBJ1-5; TRBD1 aligns across 10 bases. CDR1 and CDR2 from the germline V gene are LNHDA and SQIVND (reference sequence). The CDR3 runs to 19 residues. V trimming: 7 bases; J trimming: 2 bases; junction bases outside the gene matches: 17. For the CDR3, the DNA is TGTGCCAGTAATAGCCCCAAGGGACAGGGGTCACGGGGCAATCAGCCCCAGCATTTT. Residues: CASNSPKGQGSRGNQPQHF.

This rearrangement joins TRBV20-1 to TRBJ2-3; no definite D call. Germline-derived CDR1 and CDR2 are DFQATT and SNEGSKA (reference sequence). V was cut by 1 base and J by 4 bases, with 3 bases left in between. This CDR3 contains 11 residues. The CDR3 reads CSARAADTQYF. CDR3 sequence (DNA): TGCAGTGCTAGAGCTGCAGATACGCAGTATTTT.

As concerns this clonotype: A junction boundary mismatches the germline segment, possibly from a read error. The chain couples TRBV24-1 to TRBJ2-5; tentatively, D is TRBD1 (5 bases). Germline lookup yields CDR1 KGHDR and CDR2 SFDVKD. The CDR3 sequence is 12 residues long. The CDR3 here is CATSDLTETRYF. The CDR3 nucleotides read TGCGCCACCAGTGATTTGACAGAGACCCGGTACTTC.

This clonotype was found many times. This chain uses TRBV2 with TRBJ2-2, with D possibly TRBD2 on 6 matching bases. Germline assignment: CDR1 SNHLY and CDR2 FYNNEI. The CDR3 length is 16 residues. V was clipped by 4 bases and J by 0 bases, with 12 bases between them. In nucleotides, the CDR3 is TGTGCCAGCAGTGTGGAGGGCAGCGCGAACACCGGGGAGCTGTTTTTT. Its protein is CASSVEGSANTGELFF.

The chain combines TRBV19 with TRBJ2-7; 10 bases fit TRBD1. Unmatched junction bases numbered 8, after V lost 1 base and J lost 5 bases. The germline gives CDR1 LNHDA, CDR2 SQIVND (reference sequence). The CDR3 has 16 amino acids. The CDR3, as DNA: TGTGCCAGTAGTATAGGTGGGGACAGGGGAGTCCACGAGCAGTACTTC. Protein: CASSIGGDRGVHEQYF.

A remark on this clonotype: One end of the junction is discordant with germline, which a read error may explain. The rearrangement joins TRBV7-7 to TRBJ2-2, with a weak D call TRBD1 (6 bases). The germline CDR1 and CDR2 sequences are SSHAT and FNYEAQ (reference sequence). The CDR3 spans 18 residues. The CDR3 is CASSLGVTGTPNTGELFF. DNA for the CDR3: TGTGCTAGCAGCTTAGGGGTAACCGGGACACCGAACACCGGGGAGCTGTTTTTT.

This clonotype was seen many times. The CDR3, as DNA: TGTGCCAGCATTAAGGAAGGGAACACCGGGGAGCTGTTTTTT. This sequence encodes CASIKEGNTGELFF. The chain is built from TRBV6-1 and TRBJ2-2; D is unclear. V was cut by 7 bases and J by 1 base, with 10 bases left in between. Germline V gives CDR1 MNHNS, CDR2 SASEGT. The CDR3 consists of 14 residues.

This clonotype was counted at least ten times. The chain combines TRBV5-1 with TRBJ1-1; 9 positions agree with TRBD1. Germline V CDR1 and CDR2: SGHRS, YFSETQ. The CDR3 loop spans 14 amino acids. After removal of 4 bases from V and 6 bases from J, the junction contained 7 bases not matched to a gene. The CDR3 nucleotides are TGCGCCAGCAGCCCGGGACAGGGTAGGTCTGAAGCTTTCTTT. This codes for CASSPGQGRSEAFF.

Worth noting for this clonotype: A read error is possible here, since a much larger clone lies one base away. This chain links TRBV5-4 with TRBJ1-2; D possibly corresponds to TRBD1 (5 bases). The germline V and J ends were trimmed by 0 bases and 8 bases, with 17 bases remaining between them. The CDR3 spans 15 residues. Germline V gives CDR1 SGHNT, CDR2 YYREEE (reference sequence). CDR3 DNA: TGTGCCAGCAGCTTGGGGGGGGGGACTCAGAGAGGCTACACCTTC. It translates to CASSLGGGTQRGYTF.

The chain uses TRBV29-1 and TRBJ2-7; TRBD1 aligns across 12 bases. V shed 6 bases, J shed 1 base, and the junction held 4 bases outside the gene matches. Germline CDR1 reads SQVTM; CDR2 reads ANQGSEA. This CDR3 spans 14 amino acids. CDR3: CSVGTGGSSYEQYF. DNA for the CDR3: TGCAGCGTCGGGACAGGGGGCTCATCCTACGAGCAGTACTTC.

The rearrangement uses TRBV29-1 and TRBJ1-1; the D is unclear. The CDR3 is made up of 12 amino acids. From germline, CDR1 is SQVTM and CDR2 ANQGSEA. Between the trimmed V and J ends, which lost 4 bases and 5 bases, there was a span of 11 bases. The CDR3 loop reads CSVVADRTEAFF. In nucleotides, the CDR3 is TGCAGCGTTGTGGCAGATCGAACTGAAGCTTTCTTT.

The CDR3 bases are TGTGCCAGCAGGCCCCCCGGGGGAGGCTACGAGCAGTACTTC. Its protein product is CASRPPGGGYEQYF. The chain combines TRBV7-2 with TRBJ2-7, with D perhaps matching TRBD2 (6 bases). This CDR3 region has 14 residues. V was trimmed by 6 bases and J by 3 bases, leaving 15 bases between them. Germline V gives CDR1 SGHTA, CDR2 FQGNSA. Filled out from reference TRBV7-2 and TRBJ2-7, the complete variable domain reads GAGVSQSPSNKVTEKGKDVELRCDPISGHTALYWYRQSLGQGLEFLIYFQGNSAPDKSGLPSDRFSAERTGGSVSTLTIQRTQQEDSAVYLCASRPPGGGYEQYFGPGTRLTVT.